This TCR beta chain came from a study of T cells after yellow fever vaccination. Overall study findings and caveats: A large majority of primary-vaccination clones showed up again after the booster (about 97% CD4, 75% to 90% CD8).

The CDR3 covers 14 residues. Trimming shortened V by 6 bases and J by 4 bases, and 14 bases separated the two germline ends. The 5'RACE template-switching step produced TCR cDNA and added a universal primer site and UMIs. TCRdb re-analysed the 5' RACE reads in MiXCR, keeping a single row per CDR3 protein. Of about 240,000 distinct CDR3 sequences in the sample, less than 8.5% were seen once. As for this clonotype: Its antigen is as yet unknown.

The receptor was isolated from a man aged 25-40 years who received the YFV17D yellow fever vaccine. The chain is built from TRBV12-3 or TRBV12-4 and TRBJ2-3; D is undetermined. The material was CD4+ T cells sorted from PBMCs, obtained 15 days after the yellow fever booster vaccination. The CDR3 coding sequence is TGTGCCAGCAGCCTAGGTGGAGTCCCAGATACGCAGTATTTT. This gives the protein CASSLGGVPDTQYF.